The source of this T cell receptor (beta chain) is a study of CD8 T cells in ankylosing spondylitis. Findings and limits, study-wide: CD8+ by phenotype, disease-linked clones were relatively rare in peripheral blood.

The junction had 6 bases not matched to a gene; V was cut back by 6 bases and J by 6 bases. Germline V gene lookup returns CDR1 SQVTM and CDR2 ANQGSEA. The CDR3 sequence is 13 residues long. TCRdb passed the 5' RACE reads through MiXCR, listing each CDR3 protein once. The data hold roughly 230,000 distinct CDR3 sequences, with 15% to 20% observed a single time. This clonotype has more than one count but fewer than ten. The antigen remains undetermined. The rearrangement uses TRBV29-1 and TRBJ2-2; 8 bases agree with TRBD1. The TCR comes from a male donor with ankylosing spondylitis or in good health (not recorded which). Material: blood, either unsorted or a sorted T cell fraction (not recorded which). CDR3: CSVETGDPGELFF. The CDR3 nucleotides are TGCAGCGTAGAGACAGGGGATCCCGGGGAGCTGTTTTTT.